One sample yielded the 8 T cell receptor beta chains listed below, sequenced in a study of CD8+ T cells in alopecia areata. This sample's treatment: oral pan-JAK inhibitor, 5-10 mg twice daily. The sequencing template was cDNA reverse transcribed from extracted RNA. Some clones are missing from TCRdb's copy, which holds only in-frame ones; the method was immunoSEQ multiplex PCR. The sample yields some 120,000 clones, roughly 55% seen once. This specimen was CD4+ T cells sorted from blood, taken at week 4, from a patient treated with tofacitinib. Receptor source: a human donor with alopecia areata.

About this clone itself: Other DNA sequences in the sample encode the same CDR3. This rearrangement joins TRBV9 to TRBJ1-5; D unclear. Trimming removed 3 bases from V and 2 bases from J, with 6 bases in between. Germline CDR1 is SGDLS and CDR2 is YYNGEE. This CDR3 spans 13 amino acids. This CDR3 is CASSAHGNQPQHF. The CDR3 coding sequence is TGTGCCAGCAGCGCTCATGGCAATCAGCCCCAGCATTTT.

The rearrangement joins TRBV4-1 to TRBJ2-3, with 12 bases fitting TRBD2. The CDR3 is 16 residues long. V dropped 4 bases and J dropped 4; count of bases not matched to a gene: 6. The V gene's germline CDR1 is MGHRA and CDR2 YSYEKL. For the CDR3, the DNA is TGCGCCAGCAGCCGGGGACTAGCGGGTGAGGCAGATACGCAGTATTTT. This codes for CASSRGLAGEADTQYF.

The chain uses TRBV7-6 and TRBJ2-1, with 8 bases identical to TRBD2. J was trimmed by 9 bases and V by 5 bases; bases with no gene match: 18. The CDR3 loop spans 17 amino acids. CDR1 SGHVS and CDR2 FNYEAQ come from the germline V gene. Written as DNA, the CDR3 is TGTGCCAGCAGCCCAAACTCGGGCGGCGGGAGGAGAGGTGAGCAGTTCTTC. This gives the protein CASSPNSGGGRRGEQFF. The variable domain in full, completed from reference TRBV7-6 and TRBJ2-1, reads GAGVSQSPRYKVTKRGQDVALRCDPISGHVSLYWYRQALGQGPEFLTYFNYEAQQDKSGLPNDRFSAERPEGSISTLTIQRTEQRDSAMYRCASSPNSGGGRRGEQFFGPGTRLTVL.

The chain couples TRBV27 to TRBJ2-2; D perhaps matches TRBD1 (6 bases). Germline values: CDR1 MNHEY, CDR2 SMNVEV (reference sequence). The CDR3 runs 14 residues. Trimming pared 7 bases from V and 5 bases from J, leaving 14 bases between. CDR3 nucleotide sequence: TGTGCCAGCACCCCACACAGGGAAACCGGGGAGCTGTTTTTT. Protein: CASTPHRETGELFF.

V and J are TRBV7-8 and TRBJ2-1; D is ambiguous. Germline V gene lookup returns CDR1 SGHVS and CDR2 FQNEAQ. V lost 2 bases and J 0 bases, leaving 17 bases between the germline ends. The CDR3 runs 18 residues. DNA of the CDR3: TGTGCCAGCAGCTTAAGGTCGTCTGCACACCCCTCCTACAATGAGCAGTTCTTC. It specifies CASSLRSSAHPSYNEQFF.

The chain employs TRBV29-1 and TRBJ1-2; D is uncertain. Germline CDR1 SQVTM, CDR2 ANQGSEA. Trimming removed 4 bases at V and 2 bases at J, with 14 bases between. The CDR3 spans 14 residues. Here the CDR3 DNA reads TGCAGCGTTGGACTTGAAGCAGGAAACTATGGCTACACCTTC. Translation: CSVGLEAGNYGYTF.

V is TRBV30 and J is TRBJ1-5; 8 bases fit TRBD1. The J segment lost 9 bases and the V segment lost 3 bases, leaving 7 bases of the junction unmatched. Germline V CDR1 and CDR2: GTSNPN, SVGIG (reference sequence). The CDR3 runs 13 residues. Written as DNA, the CDR3 is TGTGCCTGGAGCGGACAGGGTGCATGGCCCCAGCATTTT. Its protein product is CAWSGQGAWPQHF. Together with reference TRBV30 and TRBJ1-5, the CDR3 gives the full variable domain: SQTIHQWPATLVQPVGSPLSLECTVEGTSNPNLYWYRQAAGRGLQLLFYSVGIGQISSEVPQNLSASRPQDRQFILSSKKLLLSDSGFYLCAWSGQGAWPQHFGDGTRLSIL.

The chain joins TRBV28 to TRBJ2-1; possibly TRBD1 or TRBD2 for D (5 bases each). This CDR3 has 14 amino acids. Trimming shortened V by 5 bases and J by 5 bases, and 13 bases separated the two germline ends. CDR1 is MDHEN and CDR2 is SYDVKM in the germline V gene. The CDR3: CASSPGTAHNEQFF. Here the CDR3 DNA reads TGTGCCAGCAGTCCGGGGACCGCTCACAATGAGCAGTTCTTC.